Below are 5 T cell receptor beta chains sequenced from a single sample in a study of blood T cells in healthy people across ages. Then a second PCR, running roughly 7 to 11 cycles, was carried out with a sample-barcoded 5' primer and a J-beta primer mix. Via MiXCR, TCRdb re-called the 5' RACE reads, giving one row per CDR3 protein. The sample lists roughly 2 million distinct CDR3 sequences, roughly 50% occurring once. The sample was blood. These receptors all come from a woman aged 40 to 49 in good health.

In its sample, this clonotype was seen a few times. The chain employs TRBV4-2 and TRBJ1-2, with 8 bases fitting TRBD1. CDR1 and CDR2 (germline): LGHNA, YNFKEQ. The CDR3 spans 15 residues. With V trimmed by 1 base and J by 2 bases, 3 bases remained unmatched. The CDR3 loop is CASSQVTGGNYGYTF. CDR3 DNA: TGTGCCAGCAGCCAAGTTACAGGGGGAAACTATGGCTACACCTTC.

The genes are TRBV5-1 and TRBJ2-7, with D possibly being TRBD2 (5 bases). The CDR3 contains 14 residues. In germline, CDR1 is SGHRS, CDR2 YFSETQ. V lost 3 bases, J lost 6 bases, and 16 bases lay in between. DNA for the CDR3: TGCGCCAGCAGCTGGGGAGCTGGGGTCAGCGAGCAGTACTTC. It yields the protein CASSWGAGVSEQYF.

The chain uses TRBV6-5 and TRBJ1-2; the D gene is possibly TRBD1 (6 bases). The CDR3 sequence is 18 residues long. V shed 4 bases and J shed 0 bases, with 21 bases lying between them. The V gene's germline CDR1 is MNHEY and CDR2 SVGAGI. The CDR3 reads CASSCPGGGGPANYGYTF. Written as DNA, the CDR3 is TGTGCCAGCAGTTGCCCGGGGGGAGGGGGACCAGCTAACTATGGCTACACCTTC.

The chain employs TRBV2 and TRBJ1-2, with TRBD1 matching over 7 bases. CDR1 is SNHLY, CDR2 FYNNEI, per germline. The CDR3 runs 15 residues. Trimming took 6 bases from V and 4 from J; bases not matched to a gene: 11. In nucleotides, the CDR3 is TGTGCCAGCAGGAGGGACAGTGGATCAGTCTATGGCTACACCTTC. Translated, it gives CASRRDSGSVYGYTF. Combining the CDR3 with reference TRBV2 and TRBJ1-2 gives the whole variable domain EPEVTQTPSHQVTQMGQEVILRCVPISNHLYFYWYRQILGQKVEFLVSFYNNEISEKSEIFDDQFSVERPDGSNFTLKIRSTKLEDSAMYFCASRRDSGSVYGYTFGSGTRLTVV.

The rearrangement uses TRBV29-1 and TRBJ2-1; perhaps TRBD1 as D (6 bases). CDR1 is SQVTM, CDR2 ANQGSEA, per germline. V shed 7 bases and J shed 0 bases, with 7 bases lying between them. The CDR3 sequence is 12 residues long. CDR3 in amino acids: CSGDNSYNEQFF. CDR3 coding DNA: TGCAGCGGGGACAACTCCTACAATGAGCAGTTCTTC.